This T cell receptor beta chain was observed in a study of cytomegalovirus exposure and HLA in healthy donors. Germline CDR1 reads MNHEY; CDR2 reads SMNVEV (reference sequence). With 8 bases removed from V and 1 base from J, the gap between germline ends came to 11 bases. This CDR3 region has 14 residues. Primers included in the PCR were 60 Vbeta and 13 Jbeta primers. Sequenced by immunoSEQ multiplex PCR; TCRdb stores in-frame clones only, minus some. The sample has about 130,000 clones; around 80% are singletons. The clonotype comes from a female donor in good health and CMV-seronegative. Sequenced sample: PBMCs. This sequence joins TRBV27 and TRBJ2-2; D is unclear. The CDR3 sequence: CASAWAMNTGELFF. For the CDR3, the DNA is TGTGCCAGCGCTTGGGCGATGAACACCGGGGAGCTGTTTTTT.